Below, 7 T cell receptor beta chains from the same sample are listed, as sequenced in a study of CD8 T cells in ankylosing spondylitis. TCRdb analysed the 5' RACE reads with MiXCR anew, one entry per CDR3 protein. The profile shows about 36,000 distinct CDR3 sequences, approximately 6% of them singletons. The sample was blood, either unsorted or a sorted T cell fraction (not recorded which). These receptors were obtained from a male donor with ankylosing spondylitis or in good health (not recorded which).

The rearrangement links TRBV7-9 to TRBJ2-5; 8 bases align to TRBD2. The CDR3 sequence is 16 residues long. Germline values: CDR1 SEHNR, CDR2 FQNEAQ (reference sequence). Trimming took 6 bases from V and 1 from J; bases not matched to a gene: 10. The DNA of the CDR3 is TGTGCCAGCAGTTCTCGAGCGGGGGCGATCCAAGAGACCCAGTACTTC. Its translation: CASSSRAGAIQETQYF.

This clonotype was detected a few times. It may be a read error: a sequence one base away is much more abundant. The chain is built from TRBV12-3 or TRBV12-4 and TRBJ2-1; 15 positions match TRBD2. The CDR3 is 19 residues long. The CDR3 protein is CTSSFSRGLAGGSYNEQFF. CDR3 nucleotide sequence: TGTACCAGCAGTTTCTCACGGGGACTAGCGGGGGGCTCCTACAATGAGCAGTTCTTC.

This clonotype was found many times. This chain uses TRBV20-1 with TRBJ2-7, with D hard to call. Germline lookup yields CDR1 DFQATT and CDR2 SNEGSKA (reference sequence). The ends were cut back, 1 base at V and 1 base at J, with 11 bases in the middle. The CDR3 is made up of 14 amino acids. CDR3 coding DNA: TGCAGTGCTAGAGGGCCGGTGTGGTCCTACGAGCAGTACTTC. It translates to CSARGPVWSYEQYF.

At least ten counts were recorded for this clonotype. The V call is TRBV7-9, the J call TRBJ2-7; 12 positions agree with TRBD1. The CDR3 is made up of 16 amino acids. Germline V lookup: CDR1 SEHNR, CDR2 FQNEAQ (reference sequence). Trimming cost V 5 bases and J 4 bases; bases outside gene matches: 9. CDR3 in DNA: TGTGCCAGCAGCCAACTGGGACAGGGGGCGGGTTACGAGCAGTACTTC. This encodes CASSQLGQGAGYEQYF.

This clonotype was seen ten or more times. The CDR3 nucleotides are TGTGCCAGCAGCTTAGTGGCGGGAAGTACAGATACGCAGTATTTT. This translates into CASSLVAGSTDTQYF. This rearrangement joins TRBV7-2 to TRBJ2-3, with a possible D match to TRBD2 (6 bases). V dropped 1 base and J dropped 3 bases, with 11 bases sitting between them. The CDR3 loop spans 15 amino acids. Germline values: CDR1 SGHTA, CDR2 FQGNSA.

This clonotype was counted ten times or more. The genes are TRBV10-3 and TRBJ1-1, with 7 bases matching TRBD1. The CDR3 totals 15 residues. Losses at the gene ends were 3 bases for V and 0 bases for J; bases not matched to a gene: 4. Per germline, CDR1 ENHRY and CDR2 SYGVKD. CDR3 coding DNA: TGTGCCATCAGTGATCCAGGGGGGCTGAACACTGAAGCTTTCTTT. Translating it yields CAISDPGGLNTEAFF.

There are many counts of this clonotype. V and J are TRBV4-3 and TRBJ1-6; D unclear. Germline V gene data show CDR1 as LGHNA and CDR2 as YSLEER. V was clipped by 1 base and J by 11 bases, with 24 bases between them. This CDR3 has 18 amino acids. The CDR3 nucleotides are TGCGCCAGCAGCCAAGTTTTTGACCTCGTATTGACCGGGGCACCCCTCCACTTT. Amino acids: CASSQVFDLVLTGAPLHF.